The clone carrying this T cell receptor beta chain was counted many times. The data belong to a study of kidney transplant recipient with SARS-CoV-2 infection. V dropped 0 bases and J dropped 9; count of bases not matched to a gene: 5. This CDR3 region has 16 residues. Looked up from germline, CDR1 is LGHNA and CDR2 is YNFKEQ. One entry per CDR3 protein, called by TCRdb with MiXCR from the reads. The sample consists of some 220,000 distinct CDR3 sequences, less than 35% of them appearing once. The source material was a blood sample, sampled at baseline and on day 111 from a kidney transplant recipient. The clonotype was recovered from a male patient in his thirties who had COVID-19 and was a kidney transplant recipient. The graft donor may have given rise to some T cells. V and J are TRBV4-2 and TRBJ1-6, with 10 bases lining up with TRBD1. This chain's CDR3 is CASSQEGGDRGSPLHF. The CDR3 region has the DNA TGTGCCAGCAGCCAAGAAGGGGGGGACAGGGGTTCACCCCTCCACTTT.